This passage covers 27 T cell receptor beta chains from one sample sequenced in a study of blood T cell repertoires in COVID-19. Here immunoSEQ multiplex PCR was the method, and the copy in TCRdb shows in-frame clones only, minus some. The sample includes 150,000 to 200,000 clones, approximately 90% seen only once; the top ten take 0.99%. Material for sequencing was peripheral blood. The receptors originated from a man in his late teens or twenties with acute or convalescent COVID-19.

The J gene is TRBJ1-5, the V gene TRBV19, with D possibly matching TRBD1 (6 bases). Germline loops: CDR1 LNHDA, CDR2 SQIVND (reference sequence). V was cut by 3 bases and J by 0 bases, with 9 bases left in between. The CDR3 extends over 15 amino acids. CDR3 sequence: CASSIGTSSNQPQHF. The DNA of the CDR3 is TGTGCCAGTAGTATCGGGACATCTAGCAATCAGCCCCAGCATTTT.

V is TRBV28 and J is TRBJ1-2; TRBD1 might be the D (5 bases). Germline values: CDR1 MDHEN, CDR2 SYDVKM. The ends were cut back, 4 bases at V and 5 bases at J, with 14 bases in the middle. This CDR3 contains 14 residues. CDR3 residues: CASSSPGLSYGYTF. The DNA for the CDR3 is TGTGCCAGCAGTTCCCCGGGACTTTCATATGGCTACACCTTC.

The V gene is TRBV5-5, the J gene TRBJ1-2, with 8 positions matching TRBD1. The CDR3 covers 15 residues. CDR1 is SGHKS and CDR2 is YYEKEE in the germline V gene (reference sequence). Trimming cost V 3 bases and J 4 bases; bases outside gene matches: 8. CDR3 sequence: CASSSDRGVGYGYTF. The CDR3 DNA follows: TGTGCCAGCAGCTCAGACAGGGGTGTGGGCTATGGCTACACCTTC.

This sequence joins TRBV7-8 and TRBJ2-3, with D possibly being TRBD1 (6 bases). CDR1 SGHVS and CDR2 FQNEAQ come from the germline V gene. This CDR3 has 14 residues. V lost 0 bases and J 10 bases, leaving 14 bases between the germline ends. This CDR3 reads CASSLARKGDPQYF. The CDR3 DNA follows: TGTGCCAGCAGCTTAGCGCGGAAGGGGGATCCGCAGTATTTT.

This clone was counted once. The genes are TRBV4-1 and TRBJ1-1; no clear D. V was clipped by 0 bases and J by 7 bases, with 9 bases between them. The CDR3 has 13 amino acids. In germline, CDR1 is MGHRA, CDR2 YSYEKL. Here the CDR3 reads CASSQDRRFEAFF. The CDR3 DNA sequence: TGCGCCAGCAGCCAAGATCGCAGGTTTGAAGCTTTCTTT.

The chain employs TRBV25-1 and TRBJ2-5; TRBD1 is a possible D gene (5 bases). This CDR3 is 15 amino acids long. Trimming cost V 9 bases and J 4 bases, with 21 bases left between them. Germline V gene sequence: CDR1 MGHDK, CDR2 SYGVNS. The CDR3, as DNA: TGTGCCAGTGGGCGACAAGGGGTTGGGCTAGAGACCCAGTACTTC. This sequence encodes CASGRQGVGLETQYF.

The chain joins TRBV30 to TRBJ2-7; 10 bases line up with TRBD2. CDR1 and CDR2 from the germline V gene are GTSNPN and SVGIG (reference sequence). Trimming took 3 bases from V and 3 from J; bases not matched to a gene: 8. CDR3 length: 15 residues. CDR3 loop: CAWRTSGVFFYEQYF. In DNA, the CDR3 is TGTGCCTGGAGAACTAGCGGGGTTTTCTTCTACGAGCAGTACTTC.

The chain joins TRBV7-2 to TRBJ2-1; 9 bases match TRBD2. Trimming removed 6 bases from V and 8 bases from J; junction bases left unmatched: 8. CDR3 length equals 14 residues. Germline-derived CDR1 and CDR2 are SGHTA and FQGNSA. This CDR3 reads CASRSRRGGHEQFF. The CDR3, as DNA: TGTGCCAGCAGGTCCCGGCGGGGGGGACATGAGCAGTTCTTC.

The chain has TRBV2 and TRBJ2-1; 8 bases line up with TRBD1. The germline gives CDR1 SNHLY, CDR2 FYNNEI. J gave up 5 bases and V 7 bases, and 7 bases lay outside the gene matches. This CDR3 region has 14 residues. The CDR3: CASTGRTGNNEQFF. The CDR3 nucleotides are TGTGCCAGCACGGGGCGGACAGGGAACAATGAGCAGTTCTTC.

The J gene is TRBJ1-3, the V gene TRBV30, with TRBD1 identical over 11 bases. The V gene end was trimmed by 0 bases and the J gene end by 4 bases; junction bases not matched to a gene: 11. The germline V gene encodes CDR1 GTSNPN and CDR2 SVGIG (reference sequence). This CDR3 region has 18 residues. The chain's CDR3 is CAWSVPPDRGRQGNTIYF. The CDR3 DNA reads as TGTGCCTGGAGTGTCCCCCCGGACAGGGGGCGACAAGGAAACACCATATATTTT.

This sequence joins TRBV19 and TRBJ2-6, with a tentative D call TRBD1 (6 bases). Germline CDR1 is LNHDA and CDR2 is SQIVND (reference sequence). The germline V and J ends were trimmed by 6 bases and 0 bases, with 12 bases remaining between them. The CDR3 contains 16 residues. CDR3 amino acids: CASSRTADSGANVLTF. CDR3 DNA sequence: TGTGCCAGTAGCAGGACAGCCGACTCTGGGGCCAACGTCCTGACTTTC.

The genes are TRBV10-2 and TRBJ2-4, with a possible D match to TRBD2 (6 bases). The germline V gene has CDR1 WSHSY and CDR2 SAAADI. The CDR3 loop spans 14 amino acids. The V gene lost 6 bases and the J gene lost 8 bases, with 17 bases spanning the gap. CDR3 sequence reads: CASRDWQGGDIQYF. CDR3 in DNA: TGCGCCAGCAGGGATTGGCAGGGAGGAGACATTCAGTACTTC.

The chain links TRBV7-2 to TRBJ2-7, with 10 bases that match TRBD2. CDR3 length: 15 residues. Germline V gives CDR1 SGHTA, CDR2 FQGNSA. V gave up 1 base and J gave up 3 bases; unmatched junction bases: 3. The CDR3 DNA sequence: TGTGCCAGCAGCTTAGTTAGCGGGGGGATCTACGAGCAGTACTTC. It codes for CASSLVSGGIYEQYF.

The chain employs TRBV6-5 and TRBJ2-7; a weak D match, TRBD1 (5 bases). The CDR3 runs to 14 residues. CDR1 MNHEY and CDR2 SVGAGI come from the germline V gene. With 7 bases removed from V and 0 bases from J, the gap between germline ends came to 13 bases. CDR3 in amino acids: CASKLQVRSYEQYV. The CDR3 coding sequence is TGTGCCAGCAAACTACAGGTCCGCTCCTACGAGCAGTACGTC.

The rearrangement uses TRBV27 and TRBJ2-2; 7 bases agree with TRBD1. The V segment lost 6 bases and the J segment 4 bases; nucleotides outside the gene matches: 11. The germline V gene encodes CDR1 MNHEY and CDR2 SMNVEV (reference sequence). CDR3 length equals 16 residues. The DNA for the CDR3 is TGTGCCAGCAGCGAGATGAGGACAGGCTTCACCGGGGAGCTGTTTTTT. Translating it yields CASSEMRTGFTGELFF.

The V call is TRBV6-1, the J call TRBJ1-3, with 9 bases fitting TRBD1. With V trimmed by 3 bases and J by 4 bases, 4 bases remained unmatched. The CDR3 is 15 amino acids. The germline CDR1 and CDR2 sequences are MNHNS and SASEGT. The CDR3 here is CASSEGTGLGNTIYF. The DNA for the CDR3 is TGTGCCAGCAGTGAGGGGACAGGGCTAGGAAACACCATATATTTT.

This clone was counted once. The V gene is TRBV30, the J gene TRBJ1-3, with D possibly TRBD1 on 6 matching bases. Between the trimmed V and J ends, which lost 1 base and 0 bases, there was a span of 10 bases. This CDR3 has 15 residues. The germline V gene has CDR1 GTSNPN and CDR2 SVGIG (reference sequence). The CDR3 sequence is CAWSADSYSGNTIYF. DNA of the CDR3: TGTGCCTGGAGTGCGGACAGTTACTCTGGAAACACCATATATTTT.

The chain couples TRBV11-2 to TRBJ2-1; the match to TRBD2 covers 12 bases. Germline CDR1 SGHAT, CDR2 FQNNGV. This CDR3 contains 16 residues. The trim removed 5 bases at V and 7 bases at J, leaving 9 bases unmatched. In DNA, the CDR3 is TGTGCCAGCAGCACCCAACTAGCGGGGGGCTTGAATGAGCAGTTCTTC. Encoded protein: CASSTQLAGGLNEQFF.

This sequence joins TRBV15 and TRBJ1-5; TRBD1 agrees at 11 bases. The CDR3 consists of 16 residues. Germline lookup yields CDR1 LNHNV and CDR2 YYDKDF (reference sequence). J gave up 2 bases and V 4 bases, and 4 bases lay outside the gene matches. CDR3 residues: CATSIPGQGGNQPQHF. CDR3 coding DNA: TGTGCCACCAGCATACCGGGACAGGGGGGCAATCAGCCCCAGCATTTT.

The CDR3 loop reads CASRGALGTTRGEKLFF. DNA of the CDR3: TGCGCCAGCAGGGGTGCGCTCGGGACAACTAGAGGGGAAAAACTGTTTTTT. The V and J genes are TRBV5-1 and TRBJ1-4, with a tentative D call TRBD1 (6 bases). The germline gives CDR1 SGHRS, CDR2 YFSETQ. This CDR3 has 17 amino acids. V shed 5 bases and J shed 8 bases, with 25 bases lying between them.

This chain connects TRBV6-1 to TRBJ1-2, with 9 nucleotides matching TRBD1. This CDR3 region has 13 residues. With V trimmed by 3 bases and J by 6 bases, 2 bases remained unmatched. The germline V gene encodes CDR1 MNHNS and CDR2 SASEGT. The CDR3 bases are TGTGCCAGCAGTGAGGGACAGGGAAATGGCTACACCTTC. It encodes CASSEGQGNGYTF.

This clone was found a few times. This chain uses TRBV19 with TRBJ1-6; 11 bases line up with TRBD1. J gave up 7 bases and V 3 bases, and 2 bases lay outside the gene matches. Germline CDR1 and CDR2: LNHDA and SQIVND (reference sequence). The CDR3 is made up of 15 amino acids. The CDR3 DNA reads TGTGCCAGTAGTATTGGGACAGGGGGAAATTCACCCCTCCACTTT. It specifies CASSIGTGGNSPLHF.

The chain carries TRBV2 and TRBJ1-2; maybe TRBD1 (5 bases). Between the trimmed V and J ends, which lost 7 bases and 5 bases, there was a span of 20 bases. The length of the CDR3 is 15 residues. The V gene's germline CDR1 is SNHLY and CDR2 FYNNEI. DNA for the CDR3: TGTGCCAGCACCCCGGGGGTGTCGACGGTTTATGGCTACACCTTC. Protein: CASTPGVSTVYGYTF.

CDR3 nucleotide sequence: TGCGCCAGCAGCTTGGGACAGTCCCAAGAGACCCAGTACTTC. Translation: CASSLGQSQETQYF. The gene calls are TRBV5-1 and TRBJ2-5; possible D gene TRBD1, 5 bases. The CDR3 covers 14 residues. Germline V CDR1 and CDR2: SGHRS, YFSETQ. Trimming removed 0 bases from V and 1 base from J, with 7 bases in between.

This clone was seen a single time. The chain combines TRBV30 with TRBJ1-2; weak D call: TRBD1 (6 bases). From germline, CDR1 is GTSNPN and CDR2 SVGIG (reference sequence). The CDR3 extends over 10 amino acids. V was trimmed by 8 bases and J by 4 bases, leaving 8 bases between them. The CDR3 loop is CAQGIYGYTF. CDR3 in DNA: TGTGCCCAGGGGATCTATGGCTACACCTTC.

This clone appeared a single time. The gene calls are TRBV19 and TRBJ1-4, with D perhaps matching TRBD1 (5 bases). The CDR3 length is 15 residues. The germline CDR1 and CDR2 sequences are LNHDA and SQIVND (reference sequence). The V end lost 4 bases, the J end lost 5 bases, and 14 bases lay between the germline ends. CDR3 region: CASSTGRGKNEKLFF. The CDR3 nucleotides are TGTGCCAGTAGTACAGGGCGGGGGAAGAATGAAAAACTGTTTTTT.

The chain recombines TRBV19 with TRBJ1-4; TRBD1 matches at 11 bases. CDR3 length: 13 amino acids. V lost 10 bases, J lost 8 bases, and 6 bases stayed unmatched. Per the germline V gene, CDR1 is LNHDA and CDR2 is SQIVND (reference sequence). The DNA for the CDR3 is TGTGCCACCCGGGACAGGGGGTGGGAAAAACTGTTTTTT. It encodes CATRDRGWEKLFF.